These T cell receptor beta chains were read from a single sample in a study of shared clonotypes between healthy human individuals. The table came from immunoSEQ multiplex PCR; TCRdb's copy has only in-frame clones and leaves some out. Here the sample spans hundreds of thousands of clones, 95% to 96% being singletons. The sample comprised naive CD8+ T cells sorted from blood. The receptor source for this set is a woman aged 30 to 39 in good health. Each CDR3 is given with its conserved first and last residue.

v_gene,j_gene,CDR3aa
TRBV28,TRBJ1-5,CASKTGTGAGQPQHF
TRBV27,.,CASRTGLDEQYF
TRBV4-1,TRBJ1-1,CASSQEQGFTEAFF
TRBV28,TRBJ1-2,CASSLRTLGDTF
TRBV5-1,TRBJ2-7,CASRPDLGGQGAYEQYF
TRBV19,TRBJ1-5,CASTQNRGYNQPQHF
TRBV28,TRBJ2-1,CASSFRGRTGEQFF
TRBV14,TRBJ2-7,CASSQDSGTGYYEQYF
TRBV7-9,TRBJ2-7,CASSVDRDNSYEQYF
TRBV5-4,TRBJ2-7,CASSSRDRGAYEQYF
TRBV4-1,TRBJ2-6,CASSQETLAGLSGANVLTF
TRBV7-4,TRBJ2-7,CASSLAGSGGSYEQYF
TRBV27,TRBJ2-2,CASNHIAGDPGELFF
TRBV16,TRBJ1-5,CASSQSPSGQPQHF
TRBV11-3,TRBJ2-1,CASSLGREPQNEQFF
TRBV19,TRBJ2-3,CASSMSSGSTDTQYF
TRBV28,TRBJ2-5,CASSFLGTGVEETQYF
TRBV29-1,.,CSGRTSGTYEQYF
TRBV7-9,TRBJ2-7,CASSSSAYEQYF
TRBV25-1,TRBJ2-3,CASSEFVVEPADTQYF
TRBV11-3,TRBJ2-7,CASSPRDNSYEQYF
TRBV28,TRBJ2-7,CASSSRKGLAGGWTQQYF
TRBV6-1,TRBJ2-7,CASSESPTSGPGEQYF
TRBV11-2,TRBJ2-7,CASSLGRTYEQYF
TRBV5-6,TRBJ1-2,CASSLGGLGDYGYTF
TRBV28,TRBJ2-7,CASSPDSYEQYF
TRBV7-9,TRBJ2-5,CASSLAVGWETQYF
TRBV7-9,TRBJ1-2,CASRSTETYGYTF
TRBV6-5,.,CASSYSGTPYEQYF
TRBV10-2,TRBJ2-7,CASSGEWEAYEQYF
TRBV6-5,TRBJ2-7,CASGLGLYYEQYF
TRBV5-4,TRBJ2-3,CASSLGAGPTDTQYF
TRBV5-1,TRBJ2-3,CASRPAGGPADTQYF
TRBV27,TRBJ1-3,CASSLSWVGGNTIYF
TRBV5-1,TRBJ2-5,CASSLDKVGTGEETQYF
TRBV27,TRBJ1-1,CASSSYREGNTEAFF
TRBV10-3,TRBJ2-1,CAISDGGESDEQFF
TRBV6-5,.,CASSYRDQTYEQYF
TRBV14,TRBJ2-5,CASSQEISTEETQYF
TRBV27,TRBJ1-1,CASSRAYHWDTEAFF
TRBV7-6,TRBJ2-7,CASSLARRGSYEQYF
TRBV5-4,TRBJ2-3,CASSFGTDTQYF
TRBV27,TRBJ1-5,CASSLSPGVNQPQHF
TRBV7-6,.,CASSSGTGDEQYF
TRBV10-3,TRBJ2-5,CAISEPRQGSTETQYF
TRBV28,TRBJ1-2,CASSRIGGYTF
TRBV13,TRBJ2-7,CASSPPSASYEQYF